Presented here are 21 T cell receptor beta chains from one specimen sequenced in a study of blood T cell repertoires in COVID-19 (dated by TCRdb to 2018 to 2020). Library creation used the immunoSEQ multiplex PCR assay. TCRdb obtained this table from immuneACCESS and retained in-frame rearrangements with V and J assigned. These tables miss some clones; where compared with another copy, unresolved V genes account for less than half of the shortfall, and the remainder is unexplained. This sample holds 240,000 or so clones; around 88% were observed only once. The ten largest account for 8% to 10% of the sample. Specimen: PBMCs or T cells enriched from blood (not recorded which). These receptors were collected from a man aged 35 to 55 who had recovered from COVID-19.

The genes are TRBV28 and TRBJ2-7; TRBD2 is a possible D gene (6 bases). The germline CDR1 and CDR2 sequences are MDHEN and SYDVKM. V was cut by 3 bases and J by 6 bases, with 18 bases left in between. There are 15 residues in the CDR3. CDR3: CASSFWRARFSEQYF. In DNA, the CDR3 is TGTGCCAGCAGTTTTTGGAGGGCACGGTTCTCCGAGCAGTACTTC.

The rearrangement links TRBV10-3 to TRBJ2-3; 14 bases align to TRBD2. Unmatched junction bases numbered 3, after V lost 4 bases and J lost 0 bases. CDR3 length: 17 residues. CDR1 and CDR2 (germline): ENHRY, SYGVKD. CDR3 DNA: TGTGCCATCAGTGGAGGGACTAGCGGGGGTAGCACAGATACGCAGTATTTT. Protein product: CAISGGTSGGSTDTQYF.

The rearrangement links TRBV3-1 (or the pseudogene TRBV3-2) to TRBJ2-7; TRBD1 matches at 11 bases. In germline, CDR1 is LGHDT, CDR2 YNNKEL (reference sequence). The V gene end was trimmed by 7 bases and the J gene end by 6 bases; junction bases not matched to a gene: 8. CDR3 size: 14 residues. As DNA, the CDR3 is TGTGCCAGCAATCTCCGGGACAGGGGGGGCGAGCAGTACTTC. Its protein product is CASNLRDRGGEQYF.

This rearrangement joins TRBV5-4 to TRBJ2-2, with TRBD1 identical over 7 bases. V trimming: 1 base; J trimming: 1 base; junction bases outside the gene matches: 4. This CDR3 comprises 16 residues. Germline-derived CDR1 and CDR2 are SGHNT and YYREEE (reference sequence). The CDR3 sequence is CASSLWNRGNTGELFF. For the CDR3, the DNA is TGTGCCAGCAGCTTGTGGAACAGGGGGAACACCGGGGAGCTGTTTTTT.

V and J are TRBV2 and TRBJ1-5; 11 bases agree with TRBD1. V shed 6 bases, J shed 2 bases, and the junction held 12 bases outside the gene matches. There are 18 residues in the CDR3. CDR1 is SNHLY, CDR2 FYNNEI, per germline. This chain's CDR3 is CASRGQGARFGGNQPQHF. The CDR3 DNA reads TGTGCCAGCAGAGGACAGGGGGCGCGTTTCGGGGGCAATCAGCCCCAGCATTTT.

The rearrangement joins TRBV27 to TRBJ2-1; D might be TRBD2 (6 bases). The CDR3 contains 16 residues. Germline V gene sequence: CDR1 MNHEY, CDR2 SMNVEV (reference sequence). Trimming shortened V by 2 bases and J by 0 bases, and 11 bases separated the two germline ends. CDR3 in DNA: TGTGCCAGCAGTTTAGAAGGGAGGAGCTCCTACAATGAGCAGTTCTTC. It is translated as CASSLEGRSSYNEQFF.

The CDR3 DNA reads as TGTGCCTGGAGTGTAGACATTAAAAGGGGGACTGAAGCTTTCTTT. Translated, it gives CAWSVDIKRGTEAFF. The V and J genes are TRBV30 and TRBJ1-1, with a tentative D call TRBD1 (6 bases). Deletions cut 0 bases from V and 5 bases from J, with 16 bases between. This CDR3 has 15 residues. Germline V CDR1 and CDR2: GTSNPN, SVGIG (reference sequence).

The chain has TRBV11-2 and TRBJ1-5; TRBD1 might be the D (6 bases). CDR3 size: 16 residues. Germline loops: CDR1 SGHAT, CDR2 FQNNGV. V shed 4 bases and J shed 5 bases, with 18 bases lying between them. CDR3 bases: TGTGCCAGCAGCTCGAATCGGGGGGCGCGGGATCAGCCCCAGCATTTT. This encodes CASSSNRGARDQPQHF.

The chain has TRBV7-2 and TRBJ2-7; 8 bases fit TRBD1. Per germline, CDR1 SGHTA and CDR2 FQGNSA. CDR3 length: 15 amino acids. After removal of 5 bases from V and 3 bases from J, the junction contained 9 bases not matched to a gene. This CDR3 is CASSAWRGQDYEQYF. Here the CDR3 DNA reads TGTGCCAGCAGCGCGTGGAGGGGACAGGACTACGAGCAGTACTTC.

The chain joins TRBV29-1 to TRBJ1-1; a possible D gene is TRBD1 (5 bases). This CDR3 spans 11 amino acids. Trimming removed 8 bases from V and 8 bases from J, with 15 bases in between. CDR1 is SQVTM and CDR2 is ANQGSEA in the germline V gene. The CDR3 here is CSSGHSVEAFF. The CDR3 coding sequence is TGCAGCTCCGGACACTCAGTCGAAGCTTTCTTT.

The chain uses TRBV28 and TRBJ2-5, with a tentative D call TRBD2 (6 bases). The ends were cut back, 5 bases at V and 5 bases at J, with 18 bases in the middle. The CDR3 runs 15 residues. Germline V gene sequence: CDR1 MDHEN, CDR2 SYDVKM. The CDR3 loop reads CASSRQPRGVETQYF. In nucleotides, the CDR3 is TGTGCCAGCAGTCGACAGCCCCGCGGGGTGGAGACCCAGTACTTC.

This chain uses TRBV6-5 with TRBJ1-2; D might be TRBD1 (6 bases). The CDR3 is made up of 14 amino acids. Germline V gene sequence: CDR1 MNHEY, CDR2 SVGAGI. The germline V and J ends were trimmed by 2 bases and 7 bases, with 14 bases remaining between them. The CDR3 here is CASSYVQGRRGYTF. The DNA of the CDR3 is TGTGCCAGCAGTTACGTCCAGGGGCGGCGTGGCTACACCTTC.

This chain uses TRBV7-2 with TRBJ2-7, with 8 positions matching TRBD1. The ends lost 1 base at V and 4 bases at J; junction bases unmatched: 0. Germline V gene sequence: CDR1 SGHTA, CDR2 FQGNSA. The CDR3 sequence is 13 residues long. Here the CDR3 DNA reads TGTGCCAGCAGCTTAGGGACAGGGTACGAGCAGTACTTC. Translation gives CASSLGTGYEQYF.

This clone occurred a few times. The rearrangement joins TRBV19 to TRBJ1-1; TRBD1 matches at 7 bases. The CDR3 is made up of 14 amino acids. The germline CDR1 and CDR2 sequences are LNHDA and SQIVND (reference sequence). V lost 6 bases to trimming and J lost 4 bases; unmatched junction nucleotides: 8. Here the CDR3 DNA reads TGTGCCAGTAGCGAACAGGGGAGGTTCACTGAAGCTTTCTTT. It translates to CASSEQGRFTEAFF. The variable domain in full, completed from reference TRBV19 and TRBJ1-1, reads DGGITQSPKYLFRKEGQNVTLSCEQNLNHDAMYWYRQDPGQGLRLIYYSQIVNDFQKGDIAEGYSVSREKKESFPLTVTSAQKNPTAFYLCASSEQGRFTEAFFGQGTRLTVV.

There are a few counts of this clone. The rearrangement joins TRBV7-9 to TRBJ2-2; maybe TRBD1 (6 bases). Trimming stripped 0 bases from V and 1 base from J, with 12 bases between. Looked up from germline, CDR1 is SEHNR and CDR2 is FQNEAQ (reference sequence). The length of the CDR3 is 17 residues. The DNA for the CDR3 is TGTGCCAGCAGCTTAGCAACAGGGTTGGAGAACACCGGGGAGCTGTTTTTT. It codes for CASSLATGLENTGELFF.

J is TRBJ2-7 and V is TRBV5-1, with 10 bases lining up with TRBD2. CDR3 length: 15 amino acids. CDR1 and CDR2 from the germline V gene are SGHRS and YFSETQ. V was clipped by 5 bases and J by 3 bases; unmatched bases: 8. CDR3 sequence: CASRISGGTNYEQYF. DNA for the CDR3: TGCGCCAGCAGGATTAGCGGGGGGACGAACTACGAGCAGTACTTC. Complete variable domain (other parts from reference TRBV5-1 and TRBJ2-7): KAGVTQTPRYLIKTRGQQVTLSCSPISGHRSVSWYQQTPGQGLQFLFEYFSETQRNKGNFPGRFSGRQFSNSRSEMNVSTLELGDSALYLCASRISGGTNYEQYFGPGTRLTVT.

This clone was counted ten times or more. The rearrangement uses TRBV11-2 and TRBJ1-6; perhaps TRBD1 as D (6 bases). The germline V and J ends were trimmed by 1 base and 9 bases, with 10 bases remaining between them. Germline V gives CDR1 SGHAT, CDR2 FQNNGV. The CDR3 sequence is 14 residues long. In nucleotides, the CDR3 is TGTGCCAGCAGCTTAGCACAGGGAAGTTCACCCCTCCACTTT. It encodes CASSLAQGSSPLHF. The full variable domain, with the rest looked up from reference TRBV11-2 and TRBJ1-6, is EAGVAQSPRYKIIEKRQSVAFWCNPISGHATLYWYQQILGQGPKLLIQFQNNGVVDDSQLPKDRFSAERLKGVDSTLKIQPAKLEDSAVYLCASSLAQGSSPLHFGNGTRLTVT.

DNA of the CDR3: TGTGCCATCAGTGCACGAGACAGGGGGAACACCGGGGAGCTGTTTTTT. Protein: CAISARDRGNTGELFF. The chain has TRBV10-3 and TRBJ2-2; TRBD1 matches 8 bases. Germline V lookup: CDR1 ENHRY, CDR2 SYGVKD. V lost 4 bases to trimming and J lost 1 base; unmatched junction nucleotides: 5. The CDR3 has 16 residues.

The CDR3 region is CASSLGTSEDFLSYNEQFF. The CDR3 nucleotides read TGTGCCAGCAGCTTAGGGACTAGCGAGGATTTTTTATCCTACAATGAGCAGTTCTTC. The chain couples TRBV7-3 to TRBJ2-1; 10 bases match TRBD2. The CDR3 has 19 residues. After removal of 2 bases from V and 1 base from J, the junction contained 11 bases not matched to a gene. Germline V CDR1 and CDR2: SGHTA, FQGTGA.

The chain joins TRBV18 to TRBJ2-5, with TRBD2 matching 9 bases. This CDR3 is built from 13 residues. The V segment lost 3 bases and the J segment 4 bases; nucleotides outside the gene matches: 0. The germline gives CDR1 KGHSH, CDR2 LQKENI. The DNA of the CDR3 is TGTGCCAGCTCACCGCGGGGGGGAGAGACCCAGTACTTC. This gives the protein CASSPRGGETQYF.

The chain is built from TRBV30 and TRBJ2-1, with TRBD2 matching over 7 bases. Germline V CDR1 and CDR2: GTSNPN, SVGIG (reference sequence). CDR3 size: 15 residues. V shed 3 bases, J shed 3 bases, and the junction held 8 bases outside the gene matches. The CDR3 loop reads CAWSLGIAGYNEQFF. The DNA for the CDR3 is TGTGCCTGGAGCCTTGGAATAGCGGGCTACAATGAGCAGTTCTTC.